This T cell receptor (beta chain) came from a study of molecular identifiers for immune sequencing clone quantification. Study-wide background: Replicates split RNA from roughly 20,000 or 100,000 naive CD8 cells five ways, and the researchers sequenced four portions. Findings and caveats of the study: Barcode-sharing identical TCR molecules could underestimate highly expanded clone sizes. Whereas clones above 20 RNA copies held under 1% of naive-cell molecules, they held over 97% of effector molecules.

The CDR3 runs to 15 residues. The V segment lost 1 base and the J segment 4 bases; nucleotides outside the gene matches: 4. Per the germline V gene, CDR1 is SGHDN and CDR2 is FVKESK. The sorting of naive CD8 T cells used the CD8+CD4-CCR7+CD45RA+ phenotype. There are many counts of this clonotype. What it recognizes is unknown. In TCRdb, the PCR reads were re-called with MiXCR into one record per CDR3 protein. This table has roughly 65,000 distinct CDR3 sequences, less than 20% appearing once. What was sequenced was naive CD8+ T cells from blood, with Jurkat cell RNA spiked in. As to subset: FACS-sorted CD8+CD4-CCR7+CD45RA+ naive T cells. This clonotype was obtained from a human donor in good health. Some libraries in this study had Jurkat cell RNA spiked in. The chain has TRBV14 and TRBJ2-3; 8 bases map to TRBD2. The CDR3 nucleotides are TGTGCCAGCAGCCAAGTAAGCGGGAGCGCAGATACGCAGTATTTT. It specifies CASSQVSGSADTQYF.